This TCR beta chain was profiled in a study of radiation and T cells in renal cell carcinoma. As for the study in general: Nephrectomy followed 15 Gy stereotactic body radiation by 4 weeks. Study results and limitations: Top tumor clonotypes rose in blood 2 weeks post-radiation, then contracted. No pretreatment tumor biopsies were available for baseline clonotypes.

Time point specified: blood 2 weeks post-SBRT. The treatment was: 15 Gy SBRT to primary tumor, nephrectomy 4 weeks later. About this clone itself: Its specificity is not known.

Trimming pared 7 bases from V and 4 bases from J, leaving 15 bases between. In germline, CDR1 is MNHEY, CDR2 SVGAGI. This CDR3 contains 14 residues. Some clones are missing from TCRdb's copy, which holds only in-frame ones; the method was immunoSEQ multiplex PCR. This table holds just under 80,000 clones, around 85% found once. The chain is built from TRBV6-5 and TRBJ2-3; tentatively, D is TRBD2 (6 bases). Sequencing was performed on blood, taken from a patient whose treatment included radiotherapy and nephrectomy. This TCR was sampled from a woman between 45 and 65 years old with renal cell carcinoma. The CDR3 is CASTPPGLSDTQYF. The CDR3 DNA follows: TGTGCCAGCACCCCGCCGGGACTTTCAGATACGCAGTATTTT.